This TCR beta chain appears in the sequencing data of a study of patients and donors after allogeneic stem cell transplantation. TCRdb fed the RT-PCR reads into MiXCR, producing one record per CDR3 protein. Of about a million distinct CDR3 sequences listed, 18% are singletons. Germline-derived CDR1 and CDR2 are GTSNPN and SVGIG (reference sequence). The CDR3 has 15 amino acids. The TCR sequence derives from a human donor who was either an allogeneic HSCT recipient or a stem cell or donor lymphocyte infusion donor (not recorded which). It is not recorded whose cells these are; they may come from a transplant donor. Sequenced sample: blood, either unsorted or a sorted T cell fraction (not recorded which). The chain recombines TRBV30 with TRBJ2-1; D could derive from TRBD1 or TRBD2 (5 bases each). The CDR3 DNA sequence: TGTGCTGACCTAGGTGGGACCAGCTCCTACAATGAGCAGTTCTTC. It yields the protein CADLGGTSSYNEQFF.